These 14 T cell receptor beta chains were all obtained from the same sample, sequenced in a study of blood T cells in healthy people across ages. It was with a sample-barcoded 5' primer and a J-beta primer mix that a second PCR of roughly 7 to 12 cycles was run. A single record per CDR3 protein comes from TCRdb applying MiXCR to the 5' RACE reads. Among approximately 780,000 distinct CDR3 sequences, 20% to 30% were seen once, and the ten largest hold approximately 2.9%. In addition, the sample was reused for a study of T cells of mothers and their children.

Sequencing used blood. These receptors were obtained from a boy aged 5-17 years in good health.

The V and J genes are TRBV13 and TRBJ1-4; TRBD1 agrees at 8 bases. This CDR3 is built from 15 residues. Losses at the gene ends were 2 bases for V and 11 bases for J; bases not matched to a gene: 10. The germline V gene has CDR1 PRHDT and CDR2 FYEKMQ (reference sequence). This CDR3 reads CASSLQGQDRVKLFF. DNA for the CDR3: TGTGCCAGCAGCTTACAGGGACAGGACCGGGTCAAACTGTTTTTT.

This clonotype was picked up a small number of times. This sequence joins TRBV5-6 and TRBJ2-4; D is uncertain. Germline CDR1 is SGHDT and CDR2 is YYEEEE. V dropped 0 bases and J dropped 7 bases, with 17 bases sitting between them. The CDR3 consists of 16 residues. The CDR3 loop is CASSLAAETLRNIQYF. CDR3 DNA sequence: TGTGCCAGCAGCTTGGCCGCGGAAACTTTAAGGAACATTCAGTACTTC.

This clonotype showed up many times. The V call is TRBV5-1, the J call TRBJ2-5; no clear D gene. CDR3 length: 14 residues. Trimming left V 5 bases short and J 2 bases short, with 13 bases between. Germline V gene lookup returns CDR1 SGHRS and CDR2 YFSETQ. CDR3 region: CASRKNGPQETQYF. Written as DNA, the CDR3 is TGCGCCAGCAGAAAGAACGGGCCTCAAGAGACCCAGTACTTC.

The chain recombines TRBV20-1 with TRBJ2-1; 13 bases agree with TRBD2. V lost 3 bases and J lost 6; bases outside the gene matches: 8. Germline V gene sequence: CDR1 DFQATT, CDR2 SNEGSKA (reference sequence). CDR3 length: 16 amino acids. The CDR3 protein is CSARPGTSGVVNEQFF. CDR3 nucleotide sequence: TGCAGTGCTAGGCCCGGGACTAGCGGGGTGGTCAATGAGCAGTTCTTC.

This rearrangement joins TRBV4-1 to TRBJ1-2; TRBD1 matches at 7 bases. Germline CDR1 is MGHRA and CDR2 is YSYEKL. Germline trimming cut 1 base from V and 5 bases from J; bases unmatched to any gene: 4. The CDR3 totals 14 residues. For the CDR3, the DNA is TGCGCCAGCAGCCAAGGGGGACAGCAGTATGGCTACACCTTC. Its protein is CASSQGGQQYGYTF.

The chain carries TRBV7-9 and TRBJ2-2; D is unclear. The V gene lost 8 bases and the J gene lost 0 bases, with 10 bases spanning the gap. Germline CDR1 and CDR2: SEHNR and FQNEAQ (reference sequence). The CDR3 runs 14 residues. In nucleotides, the CDR3 is TGTGCCAGCCGGCAGGACGCGAACACCGGGGAGCTGTTTTTT. Protein sequence: CASRQDANTGELFF.

V usage is TRBV13 and J usage is TRBJ2-5, with TRBD1 matching over 11 bases. CDR1 PRHDT and CDR2 FYEKMQ come from the germline V gene (reference sequence). The CDR3 has 15 amino acids. V shed 6 bases and J 7 bases; nucleotides not matched to a gene: 10. The CDR3 DNA sequence: TGTGCCAGCAGGGACAGGGGGCGCATCGATGGGACCCAGTACTTC. Its protein product is CASRDRGRIDGTQYF.

Comment on this clonotype: The final CDR3 position lacks the conserved phenylalanine or tryptophan, pointing to a likely read error. The rearrangement joins TRBV7-6 to TRBJ2-7, with D unresolved. The CDR3 length is 13 residues. Deletions cut 0 bases from V and 2 bases from J, with 5 bases between. Germline CDR1 and CDR2: SGHVS and FNYEAQ. The CDR3 DNA is TGTGCCAGCAGCTTAGCGGGCCCCTACGAGCAGTACCTC. Protein: CASSLAGPYEQYL.

Only one count was recorded for this clonotype. For the CDR3, the DNA is TGCAGCGTCTCGGGACGTCTTAGCGCAGATACGCAGTATTTT. Its protein product is CSVSGRLSADTQYF. The rearrangement uses TRBV29-1 and TRBJ2-3; D may match TRBD1 or TRBD2 (5 bases each). Germline CDR1 and CDR2: SQVTM and ANQGSEA. CDR3 size: 14 residues. The V end lost 6 bases, the J end lost 4 bases, and 17 bases lay between the germline ends.

The V gene is TRBV27, the J gene TRBJ1-2; D might be TRBD1 (5 bases). The V gene lost 0 bases and the J gene lost 7 bases, with 9 bases spanning the gap. Looked up from germline, CDR1 is MNHEY and CDR2 is SMNVEV (reference sequence). The CDR3 sequence is 13 residues long. CDR3 sequence: CASSLSGGTGYTF. The CDR3 nucleotides read TGTGCCAGCAGTTTATCTGGCGGGACTGGCTACACCTTC.

The genes are TRBV29-1 and TRBJ2-6, with 7 bases matching TRBD1. Looked up from germline, CDR1 is SQVTM and CDR2 is ANQGSEA. This CDR3 spans 16 amino acids. V dropped 0 bases and J dropped 0; count of bases not matched to a gene: 2. The CDR3 loop reads CSVEDPGGSGANVLTF. As DNA, the CDR3 is TGCAGCGTTGAAGATCCAGGGGGCTCTGGGGCCAACGTCCTGACTTTC.

The chain carries TRBV6-1 and TRBJ2-2, with TRBD2 matching 11 bases. Looked up from germline, CDR1 is MNHNS and CDR2 is SASEGT. The V and J ends lost 6 bases and 5 bases, in that order; junction bases with no gene match: 5. This CDR3 contains 15 residues. The DNA for the CDR3 is TGTGCCAGCAGGGTTCCTAGCGGGGGGACCGGGGAGCTGTTTTTT. It yields the protein CASRVPSGGTGELFF.

J is TRBJ1-6 and V is TRBV12-3 or TRBV12-4, with 7 bases matching TRBD1. The CDR3 is made up of 16 amino acids. The ends lost 6 bases at V and 8 bases at J; junction bases unmatched: 13. The CDR3 sequence: CASSQGDPSNYSPLHF. In DNA, the CDR3 is TGTGCCAGCAGCCAGGGGGACCCCTCAAACTATTCACCCCTCCACTTT.

The V call is TRBV27, the J call TRBJ2-7, with 7 bases aligning to TRBD2. Trimming took 6 bases from V and 2 from J; bases not matched to a gene: 4. Per the germline V gene, CDR1 is MNHEY and CDR2 is SMNVEV (reference sequence). The CDR3 has 13 amino acids. The CDR3 spells CASSWSGAYEQYF. The CDR3 bases are TGTGCCAGCAGCTGGAGCGGGGCCTACGAGCAGTACTTC.